The rows below give T cell receptor beta chains drawn from one sample of a study of cytomegalovirus exposure and HLA in healthy donors. Clones were sequenced by immunoSEQ multiplex PCR, and TCRdb holds only the in-frame ones, with some missing. In the table there are about 250,000 clones, roughly two thirds of which are singletons. The specimen was PBMCs. The receptors here all came from a female donor in good health and CMV-seronegative. The CDR3 runs from the conserved cysteine through the conserved F or W. The order of the fields is V gene, clone size, D gene, J gene, CDR3 DNA, CDR3 protein. D genes are given only for firm matches. A row's size may be missing; if present it is once, few, many or a size class.

V: TRBV6-5; size: .; D: .; J: TRBJ1-1; DNA: TGTGCCAGCAGTTACGGCCAGGGGTTGAACACTGAAGCTTTCTTT; CDR3: CASSYGQGLNTEAFF
V: TRBV29-1; size: .; D: .; J: TRBJ1-5; DNA: TGCAGCGTTGGGGAGGGGAATCAGCCCCAGCATTTT; CDR3: CSVGEGNQPQHF
V: TRBV6-5; size: few; D: .; J: TRBJ2-5; DNA: TGTGCCAGCAGCGTTCCGGGACTCCCGGAGACCCAGTACTTC; CDR3: CASSVPGLPETQYF
V: TRBV7-6; size: .; D: TRBD1; J: TRBJ2-7; DNA: TGTGCCAGCAGCTTAGAGGGACAGGTCTACGAGCAGTACTTC; CDR3: CASSLEGQVYEQYF
V: TRBV6-1; size: .; D: .; J: TRBJ1-4; DNA: TGTGCCAGCACGTATTATGAAAAACTGTTTTTT; CDR3: CASTYYEKLFF
V: TRBV27; size: .; D: .; J: TRBJ1-5; DNA: TGTGCCAGCAGTTTATCCCCCGCGGGCAATCAGCCCCAGCATTTT; CDR3: CASSLSPAGNQPQHF
V: TRBV27; size: .; D: TRBD2; J: TRBJ2-2; DNA: TGTGCCAGCAGTTTCCTCGTGGCTGCGGGAGGGCCGGGGCGCACCGGGGAGCTGTTTTTT; CDR3: CASSFLVAAGGPGRTGELFF
V: TRBV28; size: few; D: .; J: TRBJ1-5; DNA: TGTGCCAGCACCCCAGGGTGGAGCAATCAGCCCCAGCATTTT; CDR3: CASTPGWSNQPQHF
V: TRBV12-5; size: .; D: TRBD2; J: TRBJ2-3; DNA: TGTGCTAGTGGGGGACTAGTAAAAGATACGCAGTATTTT; CDR3: CASGGLVKDTQYF
V: TRBV6-1; size: .; D: TRBD2; J: TRBJ2-4; DNA: TGTGCCAGCAGAGGGAGGGCCAAGCCCAAAAACATTCAGTACTTC; CDR3: CASRGRAKPKNIQYF
V: TRBV6-6; size: .; D: TRBD1; J: TRBJ2-3; DNA: TGTGCCAGCAGTAACAGGGGGCGTTCAGATACGCAGTATTTT; CDR3: CASSNRGRSDTQYF
V: TRBV6-5; size: .; D: TRBD1; J: TRBJ1-5; DNA: TGTGCCAGCAGGAGGACAGGGGGAGGACAGCCCCAGCATTTT; CDR3: CASRRTGGGQPQHF
V: TRBV2; size: few; D: TRBD1; J: TRBJ2-7; DNA: TGTGCCAGCAGTGAATTGAAGGGGGCTTACGAGCAGTACTTC; CDR3: CASSELKGAYEQYF
V: TRBV27; size: .; D: .; J: TRBJ1-1; DNA: TGTGCCAGCAGTCGGGACGGGGGGAACACTGAAGCTTTCTTT; CDR3: CASSRDGGNTEAFF
V: TRBV30; size: few; D: TRBD1; J: TRBJ2-1; DNA: TGTGCCTGGGCCACGGGACAGGGAAGCAATGAGCAGTTCTTC; CDR3: CAWATGQGSNEQFF
V: TRBV25-1; size: .; D: .; J: TRBJ2-7; DNA: TGTGCCAGCAGCGCCGCCGTGGACTACCTCGAGCAGTACTTC; CDR3: CASSAAVDYLEQYF
V: TRBV29-1; size: .; D: TRBD1; J: TRBJ1-1; DNA: TGCAGCGTTACCACAGGGGGGAACACTGAAGCTTTCTTT; CDR3: CSVTTGGNTEAFF